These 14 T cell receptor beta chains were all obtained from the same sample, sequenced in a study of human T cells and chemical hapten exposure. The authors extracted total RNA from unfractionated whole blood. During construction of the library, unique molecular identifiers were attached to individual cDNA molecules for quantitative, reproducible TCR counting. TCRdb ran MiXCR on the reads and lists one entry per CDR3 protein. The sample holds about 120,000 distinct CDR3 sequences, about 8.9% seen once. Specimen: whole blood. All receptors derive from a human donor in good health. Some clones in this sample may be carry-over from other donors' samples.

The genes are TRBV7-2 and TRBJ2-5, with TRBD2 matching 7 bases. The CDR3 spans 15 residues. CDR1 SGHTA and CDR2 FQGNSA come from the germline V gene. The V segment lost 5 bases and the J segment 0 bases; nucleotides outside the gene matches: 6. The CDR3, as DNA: TGTGCCAGCAGCCGCGCTAGCGGAAACCAAGAGACCCAGTACTTC. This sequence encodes CASSRASGNQETQYF.

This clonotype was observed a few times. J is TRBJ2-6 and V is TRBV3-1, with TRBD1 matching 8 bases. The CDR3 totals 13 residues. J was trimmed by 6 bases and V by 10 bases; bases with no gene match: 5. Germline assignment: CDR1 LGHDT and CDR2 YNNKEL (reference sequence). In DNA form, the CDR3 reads TGTGCCACAGGGGGCGGTGCGGCCAACGTCCTGACTTTC. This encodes CATGGGAANVLTF.

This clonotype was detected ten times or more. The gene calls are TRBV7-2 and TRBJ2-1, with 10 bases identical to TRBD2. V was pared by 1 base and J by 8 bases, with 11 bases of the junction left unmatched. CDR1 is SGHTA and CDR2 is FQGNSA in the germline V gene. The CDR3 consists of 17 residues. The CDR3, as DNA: TGTGCCAGCAGCTTAGTGGGGACTAGCGTGGAAGGCGATGAGCAGTTCTTC. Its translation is CASSLVGTSVEGDEQFF.

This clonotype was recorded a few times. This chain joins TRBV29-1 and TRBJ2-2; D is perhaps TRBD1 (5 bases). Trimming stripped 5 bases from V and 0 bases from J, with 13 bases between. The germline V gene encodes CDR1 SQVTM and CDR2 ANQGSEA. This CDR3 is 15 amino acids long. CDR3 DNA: TGCAGCGTTCTCGACAGCCTGGCGAACACCGGGGAGCTGTTTTTT. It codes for CSVLDSLANTGELFF.

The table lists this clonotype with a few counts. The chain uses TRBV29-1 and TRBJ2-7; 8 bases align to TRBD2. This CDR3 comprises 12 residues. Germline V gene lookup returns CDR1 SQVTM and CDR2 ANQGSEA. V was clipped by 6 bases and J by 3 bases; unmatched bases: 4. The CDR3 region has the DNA TGCAGCGTGGTAGCGGGATTCTACGAGCAGTACTTC. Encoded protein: CSVVAGFYEQYF.

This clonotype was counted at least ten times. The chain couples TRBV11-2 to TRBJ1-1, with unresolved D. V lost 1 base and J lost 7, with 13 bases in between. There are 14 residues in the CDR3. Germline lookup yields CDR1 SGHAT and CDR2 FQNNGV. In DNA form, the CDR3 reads TGTGCCAGCAGCTTAGTTTCCAGCGGCAGTGAAGCTTTCTTT. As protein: CASSLVSSGSEAFF.

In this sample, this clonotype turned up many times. The CDR3 reads CASSYSGDPYGYTF. CDR3 nucleotide sequence: TGTGCCAGCAGTTACTCGGGGGACCCCTATGGCTACACCTTC. V is TRBV6-5 and J is TRBJ1-2, with D possibly being TRBD1 (5 bases). Between the trimmed V and J ends, which lost 0 bases and 4 bases, there was a span of 9 bases. This CDR3 comprises 14 residues. CDR1 MNHEY and CDR2 SVGAGI come from the germline V gene.

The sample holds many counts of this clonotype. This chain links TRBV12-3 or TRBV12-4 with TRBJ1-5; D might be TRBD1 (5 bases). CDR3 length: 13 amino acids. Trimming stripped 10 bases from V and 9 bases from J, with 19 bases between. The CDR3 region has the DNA TGTGCCACCGCGGGACTTCACCATGGGCCCCAGCATTTT. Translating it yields CATAGLHHGPQHF.

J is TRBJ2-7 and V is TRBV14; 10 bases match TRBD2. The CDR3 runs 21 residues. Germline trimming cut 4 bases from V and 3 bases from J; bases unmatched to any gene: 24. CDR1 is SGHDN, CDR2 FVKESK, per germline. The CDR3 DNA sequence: TGTGCCAGCAGCCCTTGGACCGACCTTGGGCTAGCGGGAGTCCCCCTCTACGAGCAGTACTTC. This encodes CASSPWTDLGLAGVPLYEQYF.

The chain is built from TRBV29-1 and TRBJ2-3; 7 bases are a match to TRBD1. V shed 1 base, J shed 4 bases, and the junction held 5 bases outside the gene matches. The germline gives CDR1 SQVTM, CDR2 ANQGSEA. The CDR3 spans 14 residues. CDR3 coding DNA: TGCAGCGTTGAAGTTGGGCAGGGGGCAGATACGCAGTATTTT. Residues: CSVEVGQGADTQYF.

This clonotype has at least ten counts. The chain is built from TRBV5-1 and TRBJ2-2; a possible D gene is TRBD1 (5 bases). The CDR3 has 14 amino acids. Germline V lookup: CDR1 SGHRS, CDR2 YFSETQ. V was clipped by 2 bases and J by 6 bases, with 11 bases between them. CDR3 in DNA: TGCGCCAGCAGCTTACTTGGGGCCCCCGGGGAGCTGTTTTTT. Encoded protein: CASSLLGAPGELFF.

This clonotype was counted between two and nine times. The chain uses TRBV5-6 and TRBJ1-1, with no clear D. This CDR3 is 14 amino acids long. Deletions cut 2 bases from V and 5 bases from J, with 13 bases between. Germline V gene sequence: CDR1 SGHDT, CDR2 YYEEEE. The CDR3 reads CASSFGPTETEAFF. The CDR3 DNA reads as TGTGCCAGCAGCTTTGGGCCCACAGAGACTGAAGCTTTCTTT.

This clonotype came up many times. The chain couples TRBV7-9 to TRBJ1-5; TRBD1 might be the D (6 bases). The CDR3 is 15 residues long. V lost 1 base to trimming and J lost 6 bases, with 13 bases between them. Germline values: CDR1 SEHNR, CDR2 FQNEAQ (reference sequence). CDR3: CASSLGQGIGQPQHF. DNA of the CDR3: TGTGCCAGCAGCTTAGGGCAGGGGATCGGTCAGCCCCAGCATTTT.

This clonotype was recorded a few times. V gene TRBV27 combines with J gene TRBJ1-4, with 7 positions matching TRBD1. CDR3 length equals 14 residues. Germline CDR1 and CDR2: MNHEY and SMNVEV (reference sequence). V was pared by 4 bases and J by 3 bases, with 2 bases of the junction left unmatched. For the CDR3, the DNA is TGTGCCAGCAGTTGGACAGGTTCTAATGAAAAACTGTTTTTT. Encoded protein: CASSWTGSNEKLFF.